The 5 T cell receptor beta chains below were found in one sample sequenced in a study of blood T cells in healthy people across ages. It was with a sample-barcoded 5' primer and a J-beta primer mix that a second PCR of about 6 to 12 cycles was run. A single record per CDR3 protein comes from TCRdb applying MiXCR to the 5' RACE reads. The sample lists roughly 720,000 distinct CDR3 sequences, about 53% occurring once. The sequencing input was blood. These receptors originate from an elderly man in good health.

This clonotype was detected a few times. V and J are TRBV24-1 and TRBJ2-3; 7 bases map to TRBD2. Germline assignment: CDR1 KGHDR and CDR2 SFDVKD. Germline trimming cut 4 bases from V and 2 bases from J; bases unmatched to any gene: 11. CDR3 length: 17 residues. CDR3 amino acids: CATSDPPRGRDTDTQYF. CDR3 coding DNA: TGTGCCACCAGTGACCCCCCCCGCGGGAGAGACACAGATACGCAGTATTTT.

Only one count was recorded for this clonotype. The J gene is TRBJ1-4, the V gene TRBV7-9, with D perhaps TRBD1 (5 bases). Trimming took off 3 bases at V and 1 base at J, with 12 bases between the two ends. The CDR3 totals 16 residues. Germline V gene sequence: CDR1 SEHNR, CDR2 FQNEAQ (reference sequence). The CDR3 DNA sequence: TGTGCCAGCAGCTTCGGGCAGGGAGGAACTAATGAAAAACTGTTTTTT. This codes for CASSFGQGGTNEKLFF.

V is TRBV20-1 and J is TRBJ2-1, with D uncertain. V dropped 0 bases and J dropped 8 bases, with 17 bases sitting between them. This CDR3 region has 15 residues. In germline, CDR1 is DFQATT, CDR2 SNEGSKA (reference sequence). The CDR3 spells CSARDFKVTEHEQFF. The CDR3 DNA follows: TGCAGTGCTAGAGATTTCAAGGTTACTGAGCATGAGCAGTTCTTC.

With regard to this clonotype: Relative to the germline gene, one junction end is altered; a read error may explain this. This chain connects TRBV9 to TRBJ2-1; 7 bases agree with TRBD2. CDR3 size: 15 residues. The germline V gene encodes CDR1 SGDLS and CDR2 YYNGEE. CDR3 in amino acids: CASNQLALTGGEQVF. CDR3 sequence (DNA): TGTGCCAGCAACCAGCTAGCGCTTACGGGGGGTGAGCAGGTCTTC. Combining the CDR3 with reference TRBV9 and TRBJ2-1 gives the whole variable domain DSGVTQTPKHLITATGQRVTLRCSPRSGDLSVYWYQQSLDQGLQFLIQYYNGEERAKGNILERFSAQQFPDLHSELNLSSLELGDSALYFCASNQLALTGGEQVFGPGTRLTVL.

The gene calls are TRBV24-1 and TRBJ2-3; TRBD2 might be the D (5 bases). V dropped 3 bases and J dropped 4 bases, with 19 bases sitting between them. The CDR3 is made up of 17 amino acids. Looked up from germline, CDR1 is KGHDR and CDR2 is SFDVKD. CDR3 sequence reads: CATSDRTGGWGADTQYF. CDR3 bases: TGTGCCACCAGTGATCGTACCGGAGGCTGGGGTGCAGATACGCAGTATTTT.